The 2 T cell receptor beta chains presented below share a single source sample, sequenced in a study of shared clonotypes between healthy human individuals. Generated by immunoSEQ multiplex PCR, the TCRdb table keeps only in-frame clones and is missing some. The table has under 2,500,000 clones, approximately 94% seen once. Sequencing was carried out using naive CD4+ T cells sorted from blood. As to subset: CD45RA+ positively selected. All receptors derive from a man in his late teens or twenties in good health.

The genes are TRBV10-2 and TRBJ2-3; 9 bases are a match to TRBD1. Germline V gene lookup returns CDR1 WSHSY and CDR2 SAAADI. The CDR3 length is 12 residues. Trimming took 6 bases from V and 15 from J; bases not matched to a gene: 10. CDR3 sequence reads: CASRGAGTGYYF. The CDR3 DNA follows: TGCGCCAGCAGGGGGGCCGGGACAGGGTATTATTTT.

The gene calls are TRBV7-6 and TRBJ1-4; D is ambiguous. Germline assignment: CDR1 SGHVS and CDR2 FNYEAQ. Trimming removed 4 bases from V and 3 bases from J, with 12 bases in between. CDR3 length: 15 residues. This CDR3 is CASSSIWAPNEKLFF. The DNA of the CDR3 is TGTGCCAGCAGCTCGATCTGGGCCCCTAATGAAAAACTGTTTTTT.